These T cell receptor beta chains were read from a single sample in a study of regulatory T cells in long-lasting Graves disease. TCRdb re-called the multiplex PCR reads with MiXCR, one entry per CDR3 protein. This sample carries some 600,000 distinct CDR3 sequences, around 15% of them seen once, and the ten largest clones take more than 10%. The sample also formed part of further work on T cells in Graves' hyperthyroidism and ophthalmopathy.

This specimen was peripheral blood mononuclear cells (PBMCs), taken at new diagnosis, from a patient treated with antithyroid drugs. Receptors originate from a man younger than 35 with Graves disease. The CDR3 runs from the conserved cysteine through the conserved F or W. Fields, in order: D gene, clone size, J gene, CDR3 length, V gene, CDR3 DNA, CDR3 protein. The D gene is left open where the match is weak. Clone size is stated in some rows and not others, as once, few, many or a class when expanded.

D gene: TRBD2; clone size: many; J gene: TRBJ2-3; CDR3 length: 16; V gene: TRBV6-1; CDR3 DNA: TGTGCCAGCAGTGTATTGCGGGAGGGGAGCACAGATACGCAGTATTTT; CDR3 protein: CASSVLREGSTDTQYF
D gene: TRBD2; clone size: -; J gene: TRBJ2-1; CDR3 length: 16; V gene: TRBV15; CDR3 DNA: TGTGCCACCAGCAGAGGAGACGGGAGGACCTACAATGAGCAGTTCTTC; CDR3 protein: CATSRGDGRTYNEQFF
D gene: -; clone size: many; J gene: TRBJ1-5; CDR3 length: 18; V gene: TRBV27; CDR3 DNA: TGTGCCAGCAGTTCGGGGTGGGGAATGGGGATGGGCAATCAGCCCCAGCATTTT; CDR3 protein: CASSSGWGMGMGNQPQHF
D gene: -; clone size: many; J gene: TRBJ1-2; CDR3 length: 14; V gene: TRBV6-9; CDR3 DNA: TGTGCCAGCAGTTACCCGGGACATCAGTCAGGCTACACCTTC; CDR3 protein: CASSYPGHQSGYTF
D gene: TRBD1; clone size: -; J gene: TRBJ1-2; CDR3 length: 16; V gene: TRBV7-9; CDR3 DNA: TGTGCCAGCAGCATATACTCCGGGACAGGGGTGGTCGGCTACACCTTC; CDR3 protein: CASSIYSGTGVVGYTF
D gene: -; clone size: few; J gene: TRBJ2-5; CDR3 length: 13; V gene: TRBV13; CDR3 DNA: TGTGCCAGCAGAACCGGGATGAGGGAGACCCGGTACTTC; CDR3 protein: CASRTGMRETRYF
D gene: -; clone size: many; J gene: TRBJ1-1; CDR3 length: 10; V gene: TRBV30; CDR3 DNA: TGTGCCTGGAGTGCCCGCGAAGCTTTCTTT; CDR3 protein: CAWSAREAFF
D gene: -; clone size: few; J gene: TRBJ2-5; CDR3 length: 15; V gene: TRBV9; CDR3 DNA: TGTGCCAGCAGCGTAGAGGGGTCTCCACAAGAGACCCAGTACTTC; CDR3 protein: CASSVEGSPQETQYF
D gene: -; clone size: many; J gene: TRBJ2-1; CDR3 length: 14; V gene: TRBV12-3/TRBV12-4; CDR3 DNA: TGTGCCAGCAGTATCCCGGGACTCTACAATGAGCAGTTCTTC; CDR3 protein: CASSIPGLYNEQFF
D gene: TRBD1; clone size: many; J gene: TRBJ2-7; CDR3 length: 14; V gene: TRBV30; CDR3 DNA: TGTGCCTGGAGTTTAGGACAGGGCTCCTACGAGCAGTACTTC; CDR3 protein: CAWSLGQGSYEQYF
D gene: -; clone size: -; J gene: TRBJ2-5; CDR3 length: 14; V gene: TRBV29-1; CDR3 DNA: TGCAGCGTTAGAGACGGATCACACCAAGAGACCCAGTACTTC; CDR3 protein: CSVRDGSHQETQYF
D gene: TRBD1; clone size: many; J gene: TRBJ2-7; CDR3 length: 14; V gene: TRBV2; CDR3 DNA: TGTGCCAGCAGCAGTACGGGACAGGGCTACGAGCAGTACTTC; CDR3 protein: CASSSTGQGYEQYF
D gene: TRBD2; clone size: many; J gene: TRBJ2-5; CDR3 length: 13; V gene: TRBV2; CDR3 DNA: TGTGCCAGCCTCAGCGGGGAACAAGAGACCCAGTACTTC; CDR3 protein: CASLSGEQETQYF